Listed here are 2 T cell receptor beta chains from one sample, sequenced in a study of blood T cell repertoires in COVID-19. Only in-frame clones appear in the TCRdb table, and some are missing; sequencing was by immunoSEQ multiplex PCR. This table holds over 400,000 clones, 85% to 90% found once. Source material: peripheral blood. The receptors come from a woman aged 50 to 60 with COVID-19, enrolled during active disease.

The chain is built from TRBV30 and TRBJ1-1, with 8 nucleotides matching TRBD1. The CDR3 runs to 13 residues. CDR1 GTSNPN and CDR2 SVGIG come from the germline V gene (reference sequence). The junction had 4 bases not matched to a gene; V was cut back by 6 bases and J by 1 base. CDR3 DNA: TGTGCCTGCCAGGGGGCTGAGAACACTGAAGCTTTCTTT. Translating it yields CACQGAENTEAFF.

This chain connects TRBV3-1 (or the pseudogene TRBV3-2) to TRBJ1-5, with 8 bases aligning to TRBD1. V was clipped by 4 bases and J by 4 bases; unmatched bases: 3. This CDR3 contains 14 residues. Per the germline V gene, CDR1 is LGHDT and CDR2 is YNNKEL (reference sequence). The DNA for the CDR3 is TGTGCCAGCAGCCTGGGACAGGCTAATCAGCCCCAGCATTTT. This translates into CASSLGQANQPQHF.